This T cell receptor (beta chain) was identified during a study of cytomegalovirus exposure and HLA in healthy donors (TCRdb year 2017). For context, the study as a whole: An earlier analysis of some 600 of the donors reported about 260 Gb of sequence data and around 100 million unique TCR beta sequences obtained from about 179 million T cells. The study was designed to test whether signatures of past pathogen exposure could be identified by cataloging public T cell receptors. HLA typing included class I and class II loci at four-digit resolution. In a later genetic analysis, genome-wide SNP genotypes for about three fifths of the roughly 670 donors were used, and that subset was treated as a discovery cohort. The study used immunosequencing to profile the T cell repertoires of more than 650 subjects and linked those repertoires to cytomegalovirus serostatus. Typing coverage varied by locus: roughly 629-640 donors for A, B, C, DRB1 and DQB1; under 550 for DQA1; around 610 for DPA1; approximately 470 for DPB1. Besides the first cohort of approximately 670 subjects, a separate validation cohort made up of over 95 different subjects was used. An earlier analysis of some 600 of the donors applied high-throughput TCR beta sequencing to assess whether each TCR beta V gene segment acted as functional or pseudogenic. Donor age, sex, ethnicity and CMV serostatus were collected together with the repertoire data. In the later analysis, no new phenotypic data were used to find candidate immune exposures; instead, reliance was placed on TCR beta sequences and their occurrence across donors. To predict cytomegalovirus infection status, the study brought together high-throughput TCR immunosequencing, statistical association of individual TCRs with disease status, and machine learning. Every discovery cohort repertoire had been produced on one sequencing platform. Of the roughly 420 genotyped donors, 75% to 85% were placed in the genetic ancestry cluster associated with self-reported Caucasian donors. Roughly 300 gigabases of sequencing data and around 87 million unique TCR sequences were included in an early release covering 500 to 750 HLA-typed donors. Because of strong linkage in the cohort, roughly five DR-DQ haplotypes were treated as single units for association and clustering. Across 300 to 400 genotyped donors of the cohort, an average of about 240,000 unique TCR beta nucleotide sequences per donor were sequenced, and roughly 20% of those sequences were non-productive. In a later analysis, previously published TCR beta repertoires from roughly 710 donors were re-analyzed and high-resolution HLA genotyping was added so that TCR occurrence patterns could be studied. What the work shows at the level of the full study, not this receptor alone: According to a later analysis, TCR association rates differed among HLA loci, with DRB1 alleles showing the most associated TCRs and HLA-C alleles showing the fewest. Strong co-occurrence of HLA alleles, especially DR and DQ, made assigning TCR associations to individual alleles difficult. The 87-base-pair reads could not distinguish some IMGT-functional V segments, including TRBV6-2 and TRBV6-3, so those segments were excluded. A later analysis reported that several top co-occurrence clusters appeared linked to parvovirus B19, influenza, CMV and Epstein-Barr virus. A later genetic analysis reported fewer N-insertions in productive TCRs among donors in an Asian-associated ancestry cluster than the approximately 670-donor mean. Because counts were too low, 15 to 20 rarely observed V segments, including chromosome 9 orphons, were left out of the earlier analysis of several hundred of the donors. Most CMV-associated TCR beta chains appeared to be HLA-restricted in a later analysis, and the HLA associations seemed to be driven largely by CMV exposure. In the study, about 150 TCR beta chains were listed as associated with cytomegalovirus. In vitro tests confirmed that a few of the cytomegalovirus-associated TCR beta chains recognize cytomegalovirus antigens. Because HLA typing was missing for some donors at each locus, association tests included only the typed subset. A later analysis found that HLA-associated TCR beta chains were more clonally expanded and had lower generation probabilities than equally common non-associated chains. Roughly uniform sequencing depth across donors was assumed in presence/absence analyses, although this assumption may not hold. For the cohort, immune exposure information was limited to CMV serostatus. A further reported finding was that TCR beta sequences accurately predicted the HLA-A and HLA-B alleles for most subjects in the first cohort. The classifier was reported to diagnose cytomegalovirus status with high specificity and sensitivity in both the original and validation cohorts. Across donors, most TCR sequences were observed very rarely, whereas some public TCRs were present in many individuals. The cohort was sequenced for TCR beta chains only, and without alpha or paired-chain data the features that could be detected were limited. In an earlier analysis of some 640 of the donors, most TCR beta V segments were observed in productive rearrangements about 87% or about 30% of the time, broadly matching IMGT annotations. Linkage disequilibrium might explain the correlated functional status among segregating V segments, but an unknown experimental factor could not be ruled out. V-gene and J-gene trimming of TCR beta chains was associated with a missense DCLRE1C variant in a later genetic analysis, and the association was replicated in an independent cohort. A cluster of highly shared sequence variants was judged likely to represent a technical artifact of the sequencing pipeline. At a false discovery rate of 0.05, a later analysis linked around 17,000 TCR beta sequences to specific HLA alleles. According to the authors, the approach could potentially be generalized to other disease states and immunological phenotypes.

According to the germline V gene (reference sequence), CDR1 reads SEHNR and CDR2 reads FQNEAQ. V loses 10 bases, J loses 2 bases, and the germline ends lie 13 bases apart. The CDR3 goes from the cysteine to the phenylalanine over 13 residues. The CDR3 DNA has 39 bases and is translated from base 1. The library was produced with the immunoSEQ multiplex PCR assay. For the multiplex PCR, a mixture combining 60 forward primers for TCR Vbeta segments and 13 reverse primers for TCR Jbeta segments was used. A multiplex PCR assay on genomic DNA amplified the CDR3 region of rearranged TCR beta genes. The amplified TCR beta libraries were sequenced on the Illumina HiSeq System as 87-base-pair reads. On the study's bioinformatics: A later analysis tallied tens of millions of unique TCR beta chains across the 650 to 750 repertoires, and approximately 11 million of those chains were shared by two or more donors. A nearest-neighbor algorithm error-corrected the raw reads and collapsed the reads into unique sequences, merging closely related sequences to remove PCR and sequencing errors. Alignment of CDR3 sequences to IMGT reference sequences was used to assign V, D and J gene segments. Each retained sequence needed at least a six-nucleotide match to both a V gene segment and a J gene segment. Rearrangements were classified as productive when the CDR3 lacked stop codons and remained in frame with V and J, and all other rearrangements were classified as non-productive. Following IMGT convention, CDR3 was defined as the stretch from the second conserved V-encoded cysteine up to the conserved J-encoded phenylalanine. The earlier analysis of 587 of the donors excluded sequences that lacked an unambiguous match to a single V gene segment. In an earlier analysis of more than 500 of the donors, a V segment was called functional when productive rearrangements were above 56.7%, and segregating when the standard deviation between donors exceeded 5%. A statistical classification framework was built for diagnosing cytomegalovirus status from the catalog of TCR beta chain sequences. V and J gene assignment, in a later analysis, came from comparing TCR nucleotide sequences with IMGT/GENE-DB human TR gene sequences. Using the TCRdist pipeline, a later analysis assigned CDR3 sequences along with most-parsimonious VDJ recombination scenarios. In a later analysis, every TCR beta chain was defined by the combination of its CDR3 amino acid sequence and its V-gene family, and reads without a unique V-gene family were dropped. To address suspected cross-contamination and a sequencing artifact, a later analysis removed roughly 640 highly shared, low-generation-probability nucleotide sequences. In a later analysis, a clonal expansion index for each public chain was calculated from normalized within-repertoire ranks of inferred template counts. In a later analysis, generation probabilities were computed with a VDJ recombination model fitted to out-of-frame rearrangements, and the resulting probabilities were checked against IGoR. Hypergeometric tests were used in a later analysis to score TCR-TCR, TCR-HLA and TCR-CMV co-occurrence, with a repertoire-size bias correction applied to the TCR pairs. False discovery rates were estimated in a later analysis by permuting HLA or CMV assignments 20 times. In a later analysis, co-occurring TCRs were grouped using DBSCAN, and TCRdist sequence similarity was added for clustering within HLA-allele-positive subsets. Co-occurrence clustering excluded repertoires with fewer than 30,000 or more than 120,000 public chains, plus five with anomalous nucleotide sharing. Here the immuneACCESS table is served through TCRdb, limited to in-frame sequences with V and J called. Missing clones are a known gap in these copies; in checked studies unresolved V genes cover under half, and the rest lacks a known reason. From that table come the V and J calls and clone size; the DNA was used to work out D and trimming. The sample data list approximately 150,000 clones, and more than 80% of these were observed just once. The ten largest clones represent around 4.8% of the sample.

The cohort consisted of 670 or so healthy bone marrow donors. At the time of sampling, every cohort member was nominally healthy, though immune exposures that went unrecorded were likely present. The donor tested CMV seronegative, placing the donor among the 350 to 400 seronegative members of the cohort. Every donor gave a peripheral blood sample, and the peripheral blood mononuclear cells from that sample were used for TCR beta sequencing. Genomic DNA extraction from the blood cell samples was performed with the Qiagen DNeasy Blood Extraction Kit. Note on this clone: The clone's antigen remains unknown. No quality values exist for individual bases; no much larger clone is one base distant.

The rearranged chain carries TRBV7-9 and TRBJ2-3; no D gene can be assigned with confidence. This receptor was taken from a man between 18 and 29 years old in good health and CMV-seronegative. The sample consisted of PBMCs. At the DNA level, the sequence is TGTGCCACCCATAGCAGCAACACAGATACGCAGTATTTT. Translated, it gives CATHSSNTDTQYF.